This TCR beta chain was sequenced in a study of cytomegalovirus exposure and HLA in healthy donors. Study findings and constraints: No immune exposure information besides CMV serostatus was available. An analysis done earlier found most TCR beta V segments productive about 87% or about 30% of the time.

A word on this clone: Its antigen is still unknown.

Primers included in the PCR were 60 Vbeta and 13 Jbeta primers. Sequencing was performed with immunoSEQ multiplex PCR; in TCRdb, only in-frame clones are kept and a portion is missing. This table holds about 89,000 clones, approximately 76% found once. This CDR3 has 14 residues. Germline assignment: CDR1 MNHEY and CDR2 SMNVEV (reference sequence). J was trimmed by 7 bases and V by 5 bases; bases with no gene match: 5. This receptor was identified in a male donor in good health and CMV-seronegative. Specimen: PBMCs. The V gene is TRBV27, the J gene TRBJ2-2; 9 bases line up with TRBD2. CDR3 residues: CASSRREGGGELFF. The CDR3 nucleotides are TGTGCCAGCAGTAGGCGGGAGGGGGGCGGGGAGCTGTTTTTT.